The clone carrying this TCR beta chain has just one count. What it binds is not known. This entry belongs to a study of shared clonotypes between healthy human individuals. Study details: Three plates each covered CD4 naive and memory; CD8 naive two, CD8 memory one.

Study-wide points: Only blood was sampled, and tissue TCR repertoires likely differ from blood ones. Clonotypes shared by all four sorted-subset donors had higher generation probabilities than non-shared clonotypes. Researchers found naive subsets generally carried larger estimated richness than memory subsets.

Trimming stripped 5 bases from V and 10 bases from J, with 11 bases between. CDR3 length: 11 amino acids. CDR1 is SGHAT and CDR2 is FQNNGV in the germline V gene. Repertoires were generated with immunoSEQ multiplex PCR, while TCRdb's copy carries only in-frame clones and drops some. This sample has under 1,900,000 clones, with 98% found just once. The sample comprised naive CD4+ T cells sorted from blood. As for subset: CD45RA+ positively selected. The genes are TRBV11-2 and TRBJ2-5; no reliable D call. The TCR was taken from a man under 40 in good health. The CDR3 region is CASSPSHNQYF. CDR3 DNA sequence: TGTGCCAGCAGCCCGAGCCACAACCAGTACTTC.